The present T cell receptor beta chain was sequenced within a study of T cells after yellow fever vaccination (dated by TCRdb to between 2017 and 2020). About the investigation overall: The SMART-Seq v4 Ultra Low Input RNA kit was used to prepare libraries from fractions with low cell numbers. To track T-cell clones before and after primary and booster YFV17D yellow fever vaccination, bulk TCR alpha and beta repertoires were sequenced longitudinally. Two healthy male donors made up the cohort, one aged 18 to 30 years and the other aged 30 to 40 years. Bulk PBMC replicates and cell subsets were isolated from blood drawn at multiple timepoints before and after both primary and secondary immunization.

The treatment or condition label for this specimen denotes: live attenuated yellow fever vaccine strain. PBMCs were isolated from peripheral blood using a standard Ficoll-Paque protocol. Dynabeads CD4 and CD8 positive selection kits were used to isolate CD4 and CD8 T-cell fractions. TriZol was used to extract RNA from bulk PBMCs, from CD4 and CD8 fractions, and from dextramer-positive and dextramer-negative fractions. Regarding this clonotype: Its antigen is still unknown. The sample holds no much larger clone one base away, and base qualities are not on file.

The investigation overall reported the following: Computational filtering was needed because FACS-sorted repertoires could contain abundant contaminating clonotypes from the bulk population. Most clones expanded after primary vaccination were re-detected after the booster (approximately 96% of CD4 and around 88% of CD8), suggesting broad memory maintenance. The study included only a couple of donors, which limits how far the findings can be generalized. The secondary T-cell response was found to be weaker but faster than the primary response, with a peak reached on day 5 rather than on day 15. A small share of clonotypes occurred in both CD4 and CD8 compartments, likely arising from convergent recombination.

From a lookup of the germline V gene, CDR1 and CDR2 are SGHRS and YFSETQ. V is clipped by 0 bases and J by 6 bases, and the sequence between their germline boundaries is 13 bases long. CDR3 length: 14 amino acids, cysteine to phenylalanine. The sequence is cut down to CDR3 DNA, 42 bases in frame from base 1. Sequencing was carried out with an Illumina NovaSeq 6000. TCR cDNA was synthesized by 5'RACE template switching, through which a universal primer site and unique molecular identifiers were introduced. Priming of cDNA synthesis was performed from both the TCR alpha and TCR beta constant segments. Libraries were amplified in two PCR steps, with sample barcodes and sequencing adapters added in the second step. Libraries were sequenced on Illumina HiSeq 2500 (2x100 bp) or NovaSeq (2x150 bp). As for the authors' bioinformatics: Reads were demultiplexed and collapsed into UMI consensus sequences with MIGEC, and V(D)J alignment was performed with MiXCR. Using edgeR on replicate PBMC samples, clonotypes were called vaccine-responding if FDR was below 0.01 and the log2 fold change was above 5 up to day 15. CD4 or CD8 identity was assigned to each bulk clonotype according to whether the clonotype was present at higher abundance in the sequenced CD4 repertoire or the sequenced CD8 repertoire. The raw public data were reprocessed by TCRdb itself: fastp quality trimming at Q25, MiXCR clonotype calling, in-frame beta chains only. Every entry covers one CDR3 protein and lists the most common genes and DNA from its rows. TCRdb, not the authors, supplied the V and J calls. For this sample the table gives some 320,000 distinct CDR3 sequences, of which about 10% were detected only once. The ten largest clones add up to approximately 3% of the sample.

The material sequenced was CD4+ T cells sorted from PBMCs, taken 45 days after the yellow fever booster vaccination. The receptor was isolated from a man aged 18 to 35 who received the YFV17D yellow fever vaccine. The receptor chain draws on TRBV5-1 and TRBJ2-7; TRBD2 is a weak D gene call, 7 bases matching. The CDR3 here reads CASSLGGPGGEQYF. The DNA sequence is as follows: TGCGCCAGCAGCTTGGGGGGGCCGGGGGGCGAGCAGTACTTC. The CDR3 plus the reference TRBV5-1 and TRBJ2-7 genes for the other parts give the full variable domain: KAGVTQTPRYLIKTRGQQVTLSCSPISGHRSVSWYQQTPGQGLQFLFEYFSETQRNKGNFPGRFSGRQFSNSRSEMNVSTLELGDSALYLCASSLGGPGGEQYFGPGTRLTVT.